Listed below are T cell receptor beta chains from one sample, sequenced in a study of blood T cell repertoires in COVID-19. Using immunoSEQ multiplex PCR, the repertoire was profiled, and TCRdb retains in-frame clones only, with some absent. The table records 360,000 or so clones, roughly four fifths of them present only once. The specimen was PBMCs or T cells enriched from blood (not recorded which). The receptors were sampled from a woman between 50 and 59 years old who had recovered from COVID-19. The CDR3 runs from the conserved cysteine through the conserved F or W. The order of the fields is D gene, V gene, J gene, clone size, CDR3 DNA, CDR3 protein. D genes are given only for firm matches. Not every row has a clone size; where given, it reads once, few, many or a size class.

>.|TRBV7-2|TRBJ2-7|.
TGTGCCAGCAGCTTAATGGGTCCGAGGCGCGGAGGATCCTACGAGCAGTACTTC
CASSLMGPRRGGSYEQYF
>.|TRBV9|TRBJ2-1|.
TGTGCCAGCAGCGTAACTAGTACCCCTAATGAGCAGTTCTTC
CASSVTSTPNEQFF
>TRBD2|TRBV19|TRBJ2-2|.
TGTGCCAGTGGGGGGGACACCGGGGAGCTGTTTTTT
CASGGDTGELFF
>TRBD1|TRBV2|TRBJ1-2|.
TGTGCCAGCAGTGCCGACAGGGTACCTGGATATGGCTACACCTTC
CASSADRVPGYGYTF
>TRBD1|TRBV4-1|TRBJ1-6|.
TGCGCCAGCAGCCAAGAGGAGGGGGCGGGTAATTCACCCCTCCACTTT
CASSQEEGAGNSPLHF
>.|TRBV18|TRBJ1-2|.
TGTGCCAGCTCCCAAGACACCCTCCCCTATGGCTACACCTTC
CASSQDTLPYGYTF
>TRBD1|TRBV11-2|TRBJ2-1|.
TGTGCCAGCAGCTTAGCCGAGGGACAGGGCGGTGAGCAGTTCTTC
CASSLAEGQGGEQFF
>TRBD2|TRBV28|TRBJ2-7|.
TGTGCCAGCACAGGACTAGCGGGAGCTCCGGGGTCCTACGAGCAGTACTTC
CASTGLAGAPGSYEQYF
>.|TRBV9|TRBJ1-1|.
TGTGCCAGCAGTTCCCCCCCCGGGGGGCGGATGAACACTGAAGCTTTCTTT
CASSSPPGGRMNTEAFF
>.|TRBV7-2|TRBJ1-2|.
TGTGCCAGCAGCTTAGTGGAGACAGCCACTAACTATGGCTACACCTTC
CASSLVETATNYGYTF
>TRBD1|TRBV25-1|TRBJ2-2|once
TGTGCCAGCAGTGACCCTCAGCAGGGGGTTTCGAACACCGGGGAGCTGTTTTTT
CASSDPQQGVSNTGELFF
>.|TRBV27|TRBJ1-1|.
TGTGCCAGCAGTGGAGAACCCGAAATCGGGAACACTGAAGCTTTCTTT
CASSGEPEIGNTEAFF
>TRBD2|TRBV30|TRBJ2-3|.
TGTGCCTGGAAATCGGCTAAGCGGGGGGGGCGAAATACGCAGTATTTT
CAWKSAKRGGRNTQYF